This T cell receptor (beta chain) came from a study of control samples from healthy donors and cancer patients. This clone was counted a single time. The CDR3 sequence is 15 residues long. V shed 1 base, J shed 8 bases, and the junction held 6 bases outside the gene matches. Germline values: CDR1 SGHTA, CDR2 FQGTGA. The table came from immunoSEQ multiplex PCR; TCRdb's copy has only in-frame clones and leaves some out. The data contain some 100,000 clones, about 90% of them singletons. Specimen: blood. This sequence was found in a woman in her 50s in good health. The V call is TRBV7-3, the J call TRBJ2-1; 9 bases map to TRBD2. The CDR3 coding sequence is TGTGCCAGCAGCTTAATAGGACTAGCGATCCATGAGCAGTTCTTC. It encodes CASSLIGLAIHEQFF.